These 22 T cell receptor beta chains came from one sample sequenced in a study of blood T cell repertoires in COVID-19. Using immunoSEQ multiplex PCR, the repertoire was profiled, and TCRdb retains in-frame clones only, with some absent. The sample comprises under 300,000 clones, roughly 84% of which are singletons, and 1.4% rests with the top ten. The sample was peripheral blood. The source is a woman aged 40 to 50 who had recovered from COVID-19.

The chain carries TRBV30 and TRBJ1-3; D not resolved. The CDR3 is made up of 12 amino acids. Trimming removed 4 bases from V and 0 bases from J, with 4 bases in between. From germline, CDR1 is GTSNPN and CDR2 SVGIG (reference sequence). The CDR3 protein is CAWTTSGNTIYF. CDR3 sequence (DNA): TGTGCCTGGACTACCTCTGGAAACACCATATATTTT.

V is TRBV6-5 and J is TRBJ2-7; possible D gene TRBD1, 6 bases. Trimming shortened V by 4 bases and J by 0 bases, and 13 bases separated the two germline ends. This CDR3 contains 15 residues. Per the germline V gene, CDR1 is MNHEY and CDR2 is SVGAGI. CDR3 sequence reads: CASSSPGTNSYEQYF. The CDR3 bases are TGTGCCAGCAGTTCCCCCGGGACAAACTCCTACGAGCAGTACTTC.

This clone showed up just once. The chain couples TRBV2 to TRBJ2-7; 7 nucleotides align to TRBD1. This CDR3 has 15 residues. Germline V gene sequence: CDR1 SNHLY, CDR2 FYNNEI. Trimming removed 6 bases from V and 6 bases from J; junction bases left unmatched: 14. The CDR3 loop reads CASSALTGNSVEQYF. CDR3 nucleotides: TGTGCCAGCAGCGCTTTGACAGGGAATAGCGTCGAGCAGTACTTC.

The rearrangement uses TRBV5-1 and TRBJ1-4, with 8 bases identical to TRBD1. CDR3 size: 15 residues. Germline trimming cut 0 bases from V and 5 bases from J; bases unmatched to any gene: 3. From germline, CDR1 is SGHRS and CDR2 YFSETQ. CDR3 region: CASSLGDRQNEKLFF. DNA of the CDR3: TGCGCCAGCAGCTTGGGGGACAGGCAGAATGAAAAACTGTTTTTT.

The V gene is TRBV27, the J gene TRBJ2-3; D uncertain. Germline CDR1 is MNHEY and CDR2 is SMNVEV (reference sequence). V gave up 6 bases and J gave up 2 bases, with 6 bases separating them. The CDR3 length is 12 residues. The DNA for the CDR3 is TGTGCCAGCAGATCAAACACAGATACGCAGTATTTT. Translation gives CASRSNTDTQYF.

V is TRBV6-2 or TRBV6-3 and J is TRBJ1-6; the match to TRBD1 covers 7 bases. This CDR3 has 15 residues. The ends lost 0 bases at V and 9 bases at J; junction bases unmatched: 5. Germline CDR1 MNHEY, CDR2 SVGEGT. CDR3: CASSYSNRGGSPLHF. CDR3 in DNA: TGTGCCAGCAGTTACTCCAACAGGGGTGGTTCACCCCTCCACTTT.

The chain is built from TRBV19 and TRBJ2-7; TRBD1 is a possible D gene (6 bases). The CDR3 is made up of 14 amino acids. The germline V gene has CDR1 LNHDA and CDR2 SQIVND (reference sequence). With 6 bases removed from V and 0 bases from J, the gap between germline ends came to 12 bases. The CDR3 loop is CASSRTASSYEQYF. The CDR3 coding sequence is TGTGCCAGTAGCCGGACAGCCTCCTCCTACGAGCAGTACTTC.

The chain carries TRBV18 and TRBJ2-7, with 7 bases aligning to TRBD1. The CDR3 contains 14 residues. Germline trimming cut 2 bases from V and 3 bases from J; bases unmatched to any gene: 4. Germline V gives CDR1 KGHSH, CDR2 LQKENI. CDR3: CASSPAGTDYEQYF. The CDR3 DNA is TGTGCCAGCTCACCAGCCGGGACAGACTACGAGCAGTACTTC.

V gene TRBV5-1 combines with J gene TRBJ1-1; 9 nucleotides line up with TRBD1. Unmatched junction bases numbered 8, after V lost 0 bases and J lost 8 bases. Looked up from germline, CDR1 is SGHRS and CDR2 is YFSETQ. The CDR3 is 15 residues long. As DNA, the CDR3 is TGCGCCAGCAGCTTGGAAAGACAGGGGGGATCGGAAGCTTTCTTT. Residues: CASSLERQGGSEAFF.

This clone has a handful of counts. V is TRBV20-1 and J is TRBJ1-2; the D is unclear. Trimming took off 6 bases at V and 8 bases at J, with 13 bases between the two ends. The CDR3 contains 11 residues. Per germline, CDR1 DFQATT and CDR2 SNEGSKA (reference sequence). DNA for the CDR3: TGCAGTGCCGCGAGGGATCTCGGCTACACCTTC. As protein: CSAARDLGYTF.

The genes are TRBV9 and TRBJ1-1; D is perhaps TRBD1 (6 bases). Germline V gives CDR1 SGDLS, CDR2 YYNGEE. Between the trimmed V and J ends, which lost 3 bases and 4 bases, there was a span of 16 bases. CDR3 length equals 15 residues. Here the CDR3 DNA reads TGTGCCAGCAGCGAGGAGACAGGAGATTCCACTGAAGCTTTCTTT. Its translation: CASSEETGDSTEAFF.

J is TRBJ1-3 and V is TRBV7-9; D unresolved. The CDR3 has 15 amino acids. The germline CDR1 and CDR2 sequences are SEHNR and FQNEAQ (reference sequence). Trimming stripped 4 bases from V and 0 bases from J, with 10 bases between. Here the CDR3 reads CASSSARSSGNTIYF. As DNA, the CDR3 is TGTGCCAGCAGCTCCGCCCGCAGCTCTGGAAACACCATATATTTT.

CDR3 in DNA: TGTGCCAGCAGCCCTGAGGTTCACCCTGGAGGCGAGACCCAGTACTTC. Translating it yields CASSPEVHPGGETQYF. The V call is TRBV14, the J call TRBJ2-5, with D possibly matching TRBD2 (5 bases). The length of the CDR3 is 16 residues. CDR1 is SGHDN, CDR2 FVKESK, per germline. V was pared by 4 bases and J by 5 bases, with 20 bases between.

The CDR3: CASSSSTGNGYTF. The CDR3, as DNA: TGCGCCAGCAGCTCCTCTACAGGGAATGGCTACACCTTC. The chain uses TRBV5-1 and TRBJ1-2; possibly TRBD1 for D (6 bases). The CDR3 is 13 amino acids. The germline CDR1 and CDR2 sequences are SGHRS and YFSETQ. Trimming pared 3 bases from V and 6 bases from J, leaving 12 bases between.

This chain uses TRBV12-3 or TRBV12-4 with TRBJ2-1, with 7 bases lining up with TRBD1. V dropped 6 bases and J dropped 12; count of bases not matched to a gene: 11. This CDR3 comprises 13 residues. DNA of the CDR3: TGTGCCAGCAGCCATAGAGACAGGGAATGGCAGTTCTTC. This gives the protein CASSHRDREWQFF.

Here the CDR3 DNA reads TGTGCCAGTAGTATATCAGCGAACACCGGGGAGCTGTTTTTT. It encodes CASSISANTGELFF. The rearrangement uses TRBV19 and TRBJ2-2; D unclear. This CDR3 is built from 14 residues. V lost 2 bases, J lost 0 bases, and 4 bases lay in between. The germline gives CDR1 LNHDA, CDR2 SQIVND (reference sequence). Looking up the rest from reference TRBV19 and TRBJ2-2 gives the full variable domain: DGGITQSPKYLFRKEGQNVTLSCEQNLNHDAMYWYRQDPGQGLRLIYYSQIVNDFQKGDIAEGYSVSREKKESFPLTVTSAQKNPTAFYLCASSISANTGELFFGEGSRLTVL.

The genes are TRBV10-3 and TRBJ1-1, with D uncertain. Looked up from germline, CDR1 is ENHRY and CDR2 is SYGVKD. The CDR3 runs 13 residues. Trimming removed 4 bases at V and 4 bases at J, with 10 bases between. The CDR3 DNA follows: TGTGCCATCAGTGGAGGGAAGGGCACTGAAGCTTTCTTT. Amino acid sequence: CAISGGKGTEAFF.

The V call is TRBV12-5, the J call TRBJ1-2; TRBD1 might be the D (5 bases). Deletions cut 3 bases from V and 2 bases from J, with 22 bases between. The CDR3 runs 18 residues. Germline V gene lookup returns CDR1 LGHNT and CDR2 FRNRAP. The DNA of the CDR3 is TGTGCTAGTGGTTTTCCCCCTCCGACAGAGAAGACCAACTATGGCTACACCTTC. Its protein product is CASGFPPPTEKTNYGYTF.

The chain uses TRBV30 and TRBJ1-1; a weak D match, TRBD1 (6 bases). V was shortened by 3 bases and J by 5 bases, with 10 bases between the two germline ends. Germline V lookup: CDR1 GTSNPN, CDR2 SVGIG (reference sequence). The CDR3 is made up of 12 amino acids. The CDR3 protein is CAWRQGNTEAFF. The CDR3 bases are TGTGCCTGGAGACAGGGAAATACTGAAGCTTTCTTT.

The chain couples TRBV5-6 to TRBJ1-5; D gene ambiguous. The V and J ends lost 1 base and 7 bases respectively, with 9 bases between them. The CDR3 spans 13 residues. CDR1 and CDR2 from the germline V gene are SGHDT and YYEEEE. DNA for the CDR3: TGTGCCAGCAGCTTGTATCGGAGCCAGCCCCAGCATTTT. Translation: CASSLYRSQPQHF.

The rearrangement uses TRBV3-1 (or the pseudogene TRBV3-2) and TRBJ1-1; no firm D call. Germline V gene sequence: CDR1 LGHDT, CDR2 YNNKEL (reference sequence). CDR3 length equals 12 residues. V lost 8 bases and J lost 1, with 8 bases in between. The CDR3 is CASESENTEAFF. CDR3 in DNA: TGTGCCAGCGAAAGCGAGAACACTGAAGCTTTCTTT.

The rearrangement uses TRBV29-1 and TRBJ1-1; 7 positions match TRBD1. CDR3 length: 14 amino acids. Germline lookup yields CDR1 SQVTM and CDR2 ANQGSEA. Trimming removed 5 bases from V and 3 bases from J; junction bases left unmatched: 9. The CDR3 nucleotides read TGCAGCGTTTCAGACAGGGTAGAGTACACTGAAGCTTTCTTT. It is translated as CSVSDRVEYTEAFF.